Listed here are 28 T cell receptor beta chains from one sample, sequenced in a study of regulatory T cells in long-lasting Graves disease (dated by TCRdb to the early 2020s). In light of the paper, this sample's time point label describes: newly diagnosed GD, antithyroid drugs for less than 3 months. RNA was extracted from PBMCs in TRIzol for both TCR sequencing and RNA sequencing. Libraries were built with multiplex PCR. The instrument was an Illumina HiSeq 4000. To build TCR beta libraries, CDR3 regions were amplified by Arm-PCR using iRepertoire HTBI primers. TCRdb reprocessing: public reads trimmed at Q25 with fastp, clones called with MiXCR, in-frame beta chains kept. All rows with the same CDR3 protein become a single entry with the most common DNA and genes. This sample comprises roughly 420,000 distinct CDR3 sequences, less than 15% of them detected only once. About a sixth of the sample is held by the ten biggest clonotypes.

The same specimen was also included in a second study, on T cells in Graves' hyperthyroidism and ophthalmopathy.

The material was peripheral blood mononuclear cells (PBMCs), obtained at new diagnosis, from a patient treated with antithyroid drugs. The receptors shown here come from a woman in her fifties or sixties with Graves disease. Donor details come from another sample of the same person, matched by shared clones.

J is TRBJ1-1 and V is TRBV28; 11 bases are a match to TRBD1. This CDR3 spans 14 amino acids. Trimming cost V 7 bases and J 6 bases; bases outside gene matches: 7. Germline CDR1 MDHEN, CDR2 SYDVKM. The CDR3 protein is CASIRDRGEPEAFF. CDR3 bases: TGTGCCAGCATTCGGGACAGGGGGGAACCTGAAGCTTTCTTT.

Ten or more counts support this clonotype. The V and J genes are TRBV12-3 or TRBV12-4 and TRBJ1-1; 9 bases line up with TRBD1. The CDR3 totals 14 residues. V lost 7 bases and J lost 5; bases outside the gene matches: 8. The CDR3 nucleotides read TGTGCCAGCACTACCGGGACAGGGTCTACTGAAGCTTTCTTT. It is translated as CASTTGTGSTEAFF.

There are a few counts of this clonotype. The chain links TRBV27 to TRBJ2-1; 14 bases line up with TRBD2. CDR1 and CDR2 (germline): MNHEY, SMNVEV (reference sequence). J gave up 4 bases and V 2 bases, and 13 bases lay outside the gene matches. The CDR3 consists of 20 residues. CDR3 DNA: TGTGCCAGCAGTTTAGGTCGACTAGCGGGAGGGAGGGAGAAGTACAATGAGCAGTTCTTC. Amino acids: CASSLGRLAGGREKYNEQFF.

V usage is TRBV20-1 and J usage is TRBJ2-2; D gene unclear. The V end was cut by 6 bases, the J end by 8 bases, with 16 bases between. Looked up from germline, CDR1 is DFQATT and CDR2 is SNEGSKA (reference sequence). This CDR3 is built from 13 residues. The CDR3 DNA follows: TGCAGTGCGACTCGACGGGCCGCAGGGGAGCTGTTTTTT. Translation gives CSATRRAAGELFF.

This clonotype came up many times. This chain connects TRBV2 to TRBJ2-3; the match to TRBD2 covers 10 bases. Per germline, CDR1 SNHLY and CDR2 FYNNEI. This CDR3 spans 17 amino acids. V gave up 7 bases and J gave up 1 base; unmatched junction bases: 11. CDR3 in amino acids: CASIKRTSGARTDTQYF. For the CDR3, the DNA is TGTGCCAGCATCAAACGGACTAGCGGAGCCCGCACAGATACGCAGTATTTT.

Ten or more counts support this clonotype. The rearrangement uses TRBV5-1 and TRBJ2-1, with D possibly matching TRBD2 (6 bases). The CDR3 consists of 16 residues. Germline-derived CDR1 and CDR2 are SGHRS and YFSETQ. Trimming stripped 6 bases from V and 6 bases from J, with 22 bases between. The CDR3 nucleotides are TGCGCCAGCACCTTTGGCTTAGCGGACAATTTCAATGAGCAGTTCTTC. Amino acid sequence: CASTFGLADNFNEQFF.

CDR3 amino acids: CASVPEGGDTQYF. In DNA, the CDR3 is TGTGCCAGCGTCCCCGAAGGAGGAGATACGCAGTATTTT. The chain recombines TRBV27 with TRBJ2-3, with a possible D match to TRBD2 (5 bases). Trimming left V 8 bases short and J 5 bases short, with 14 bases between. The germline gives CDR1 MNHEY, CDR2 SMNVEV (reference sequence). The CDR3 is 13 amino acids.

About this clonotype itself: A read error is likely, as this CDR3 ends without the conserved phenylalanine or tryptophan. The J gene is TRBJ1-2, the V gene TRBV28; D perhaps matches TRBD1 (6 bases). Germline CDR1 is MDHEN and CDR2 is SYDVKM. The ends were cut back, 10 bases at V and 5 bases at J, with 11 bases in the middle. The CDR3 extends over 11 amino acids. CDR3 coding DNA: TGTGCCACCAGAAGGGGGTATGGCTACACCTCC. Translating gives CATRRGYGYTS.

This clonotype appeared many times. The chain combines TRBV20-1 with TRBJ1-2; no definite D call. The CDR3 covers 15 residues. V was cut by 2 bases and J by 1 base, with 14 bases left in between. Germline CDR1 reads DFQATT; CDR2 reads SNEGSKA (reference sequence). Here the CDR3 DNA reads TGCAGTGCTAGAAGTCCCGACACCGATAACTATGGCTACACCTTC. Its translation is CSARSPDTDNYGYTF.

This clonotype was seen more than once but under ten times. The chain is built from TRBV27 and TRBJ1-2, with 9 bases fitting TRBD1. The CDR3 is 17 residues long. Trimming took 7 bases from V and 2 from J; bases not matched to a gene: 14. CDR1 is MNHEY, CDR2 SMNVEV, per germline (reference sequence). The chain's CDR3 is CASTPYPGDRENYGYTF. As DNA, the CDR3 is TGTGCCAGCACCCCATACCCCGGGGACAGGGAAAACTATGGCTACACCTTC.

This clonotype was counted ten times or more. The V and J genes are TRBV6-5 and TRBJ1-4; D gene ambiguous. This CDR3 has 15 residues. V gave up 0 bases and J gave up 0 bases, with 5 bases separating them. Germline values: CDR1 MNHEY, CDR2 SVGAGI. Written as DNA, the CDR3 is TGTGCCAGCAGTTACTCTGCACCAACTAATGAAAAACTGTTTTTT. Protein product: CASSYSAPTNEKLFF.

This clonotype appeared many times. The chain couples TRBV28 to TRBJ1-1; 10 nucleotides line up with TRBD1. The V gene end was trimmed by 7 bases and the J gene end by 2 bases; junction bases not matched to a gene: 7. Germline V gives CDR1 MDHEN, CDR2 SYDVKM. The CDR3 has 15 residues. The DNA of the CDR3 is TGTGCCAGCAAGGACAGGGGGAGTATAAACACTGAAGCTTTCTTT. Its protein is CASKDRGSINTEAFF.

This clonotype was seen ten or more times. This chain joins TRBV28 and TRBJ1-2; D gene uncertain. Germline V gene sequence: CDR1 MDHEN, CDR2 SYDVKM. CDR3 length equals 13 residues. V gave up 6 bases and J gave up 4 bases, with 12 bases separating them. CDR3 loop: CASSNLGFYGYTF. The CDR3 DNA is TGTGCCAGCAGCAACCTTGGCTTCTATGGCTACACCTTC.

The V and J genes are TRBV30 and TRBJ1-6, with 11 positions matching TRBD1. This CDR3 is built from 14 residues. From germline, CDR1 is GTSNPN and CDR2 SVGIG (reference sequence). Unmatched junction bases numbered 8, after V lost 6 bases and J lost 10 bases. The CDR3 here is CACIQGQGESPLHF. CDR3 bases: TGTGCCTGTATCCAGGGACAGGGGGAATCACCCCTCCACTTT.

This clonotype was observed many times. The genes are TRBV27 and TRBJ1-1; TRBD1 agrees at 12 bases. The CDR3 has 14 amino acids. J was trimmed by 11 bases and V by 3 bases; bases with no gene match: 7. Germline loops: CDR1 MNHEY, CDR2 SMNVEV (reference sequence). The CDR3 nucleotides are TGTGCCAGCAGTTTCCCCCCGGGACAGGGGGCGGCTTTCTTT. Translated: CASSFPPGQGAAFF.

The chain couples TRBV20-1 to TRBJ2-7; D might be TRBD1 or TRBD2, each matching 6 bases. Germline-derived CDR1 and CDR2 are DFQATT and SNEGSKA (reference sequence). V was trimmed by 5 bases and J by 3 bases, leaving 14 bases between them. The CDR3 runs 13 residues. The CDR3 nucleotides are TGCAGTGCTGCGGGACATCTAAACTACGAGCAGTACTTC. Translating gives CSAAGHLNYEQYF.

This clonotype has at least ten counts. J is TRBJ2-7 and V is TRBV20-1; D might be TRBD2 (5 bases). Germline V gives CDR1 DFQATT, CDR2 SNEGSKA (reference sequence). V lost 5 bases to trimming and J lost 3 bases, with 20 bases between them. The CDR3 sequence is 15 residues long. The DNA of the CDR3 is TGCAGTGCTCGCGAGGAGGCTAGATGGGGCTACGAGCAGTACTTC. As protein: CSAREEARWGYEQYF.

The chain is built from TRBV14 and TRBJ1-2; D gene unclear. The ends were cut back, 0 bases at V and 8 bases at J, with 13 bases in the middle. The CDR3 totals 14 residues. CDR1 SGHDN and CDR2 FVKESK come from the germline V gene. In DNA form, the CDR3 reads TGTGCCAGCAGCCAAGACTTTCTTTCAGGAGGCTACACCTTC. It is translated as CASSQDFLSGGYTF.

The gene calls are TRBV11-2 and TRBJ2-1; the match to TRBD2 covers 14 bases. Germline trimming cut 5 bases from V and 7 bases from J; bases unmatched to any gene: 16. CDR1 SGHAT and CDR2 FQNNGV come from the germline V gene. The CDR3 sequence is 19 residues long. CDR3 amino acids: CASSNAFEWTSGRPNEQFF. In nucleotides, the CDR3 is TGTGCCAGCAGCAACGCCTTTGAATGGACTAGCGGGAGGCCGAATGAGCAGTTCTTC.

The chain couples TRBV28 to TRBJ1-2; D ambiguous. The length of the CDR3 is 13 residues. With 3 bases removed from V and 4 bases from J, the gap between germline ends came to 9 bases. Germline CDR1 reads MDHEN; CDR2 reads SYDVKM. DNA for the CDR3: TGTGCCAGCAGTTTTCAGTTCCCCTATGGCTACACCTTC. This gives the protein CASSFQFPYGYTF.

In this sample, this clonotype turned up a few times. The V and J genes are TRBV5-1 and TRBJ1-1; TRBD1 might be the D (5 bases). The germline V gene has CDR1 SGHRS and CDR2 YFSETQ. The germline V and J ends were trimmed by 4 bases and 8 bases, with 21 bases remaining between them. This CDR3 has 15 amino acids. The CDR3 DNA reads TGCGCCAGCAGCACCGGACATGGGCGAGCCACGGAAGCTTTCTTT. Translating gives CASSTGHGRATEAFF. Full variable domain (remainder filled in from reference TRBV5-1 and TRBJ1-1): KAGVTQTPRYLIKTRGQQVTLSCSPISGHRSVSWYQQTPGQGLQFLFEYFSETQRNKGNFPGRFSGRQFSNSRSEMNVSTLELGDSALYLCASSTGHGRATEAFFGQGTRLTVV.

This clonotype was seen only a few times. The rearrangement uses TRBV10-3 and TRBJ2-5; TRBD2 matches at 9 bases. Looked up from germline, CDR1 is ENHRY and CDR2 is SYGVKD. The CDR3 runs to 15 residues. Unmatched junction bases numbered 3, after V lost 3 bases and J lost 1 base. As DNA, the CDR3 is TGTGCCATCAGTGATCTAGCGGGAAGCCAAGAGACCCAGTACTTC. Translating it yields CAISDLAGSQETQYF.

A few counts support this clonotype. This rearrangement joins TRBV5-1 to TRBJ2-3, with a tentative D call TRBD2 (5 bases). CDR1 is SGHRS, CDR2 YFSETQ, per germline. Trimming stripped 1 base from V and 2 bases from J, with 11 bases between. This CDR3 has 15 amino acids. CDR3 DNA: TGCGCCAGCAGCTTGTACAGCGGTCACACAGATACGCAGTATTTT. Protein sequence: CASSLYSGHTDTQYF.

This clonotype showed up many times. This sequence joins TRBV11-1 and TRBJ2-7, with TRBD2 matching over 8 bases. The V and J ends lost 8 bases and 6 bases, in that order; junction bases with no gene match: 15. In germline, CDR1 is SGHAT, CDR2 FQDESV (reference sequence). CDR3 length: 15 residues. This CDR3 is CASSHPAQREIEQYF. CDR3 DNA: TGTGCCAGCTCGCACCCCGCCCAGCGGGAGATCGAGCAGTACTTC. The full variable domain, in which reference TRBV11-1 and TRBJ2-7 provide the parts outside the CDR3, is EAEVAQSPRYKITEKSQAVAFWCDPISGHATLYWYRQILGQGPELLVQFQDESVVDDSQLPKDRFSAERLKGVDSTLKIQPAELGDSAMYLCASSHPAQREIEQYFGPGTRLTVT.

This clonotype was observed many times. CDR3 region: CASSSLPMGQQNSPLHF. The CDR3 bases are TGTGCCAGCAGTTCCCTTCCGATGGGACAGCAAAATTCACCCCTCCACTTT. J is TRBJ1-6 and V is TRBV28; 7 bases line up with TRBD1. The V and J ends lost 4 bases and 7 bases, in that order; junction bases with no gene match: 13. The CDR3 contains 17 residues. CDR1 is MDHEN, CDR2 SYDVKM, per germline.

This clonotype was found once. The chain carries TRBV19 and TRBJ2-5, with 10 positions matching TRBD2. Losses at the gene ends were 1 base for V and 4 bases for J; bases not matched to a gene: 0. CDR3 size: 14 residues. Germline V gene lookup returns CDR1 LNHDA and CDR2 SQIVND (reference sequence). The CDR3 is CASSIGLAGETQYF. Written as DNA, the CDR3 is TGTGCCAGTAGTATAGGACTAGCGGGAGAGACCCAGTACTTC.

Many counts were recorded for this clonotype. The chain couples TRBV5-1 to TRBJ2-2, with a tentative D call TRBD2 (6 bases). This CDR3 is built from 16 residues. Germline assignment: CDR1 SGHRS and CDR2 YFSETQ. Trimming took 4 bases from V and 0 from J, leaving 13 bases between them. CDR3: CASSPRDWTNTGELFF. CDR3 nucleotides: TGCGCCAGCAGCCCCAGGGACTGGACGAACACCGGGGAGCTGTTTTTT.

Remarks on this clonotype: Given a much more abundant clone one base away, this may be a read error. DNA for the CDR3: TGTGCCAGCAGTTATTCGGGGGGCCGTCTGCCCCAGCATTTT. It encodes CASSYSGGRLPQHF. The V gene is TRBV6-2 or TRBV6-3, the J gene TRBJ1-5; maybe TRBD1 (6 bases). Looked up from germline, CDR1 is MNHEY and CDR2 is SVGEGT. This CDR3 is built from 14 residues. V lost 3 bases, J lost 9 bases, and 15 bases lay in between.